The 30 T cell receptor beta chains reported below all come from one sample, sequenced in a study of type 1 regulatory T cells. TCRdb passed the reads through MiXCR, listing each CDR3 protein once. Found here are 55,000 to 65,000 distinct CDR3 sequences, 62% of them singletons; the top ten hold 1.8%. Their antigen targets remain unknown. Source material: cultured non-Tr1 T cells, either the whole culture or a sorted T cell fraction (not recorded which). These receptors all stem from a human donor in good health.

This clonotype was counted only a few times. The rearrangement uses TRBV6-1 and TRBJ1-2, with 7 nucleotides matching TRBD1. The germline V gene has CDR1 MNHNS and CDR2 SASEGT. There are 12 residues in the CDR3. V shed 8 bases, J shed 8 bases, and the junction held 8 bases outside the gene matches. The CDR3 DNA is TGTGCCAGCTCGTGGGACAGATCGGGCTACACCTTC. This gives the protein CASSWDRSGYTF.

V is TRBV29-1 and J is TRBJ1-1; D remains ambiguous. This CDR3 region has 13 residues. The V gene lost 4 bases and the J gene lost 4 bases, with 13 bases spanning the gap. CDR1 and CDR2 (germline): SQVTM, ANQGSEA. The CDR3 loop reads CSVGEGIVTEAFF. CDR3 DNA sequence: TGCAGCGTTGGAGAGGGTATTGTCACTGAAGCTTTCTTT.

This rearrangement joins TRBV11-1 to TRBJ2-2, with D unresolved. The V gene's germline CDR1 is SGHAT and CDR2 FQDESV (reference sequence). With 1 base removed from V and 1 base from J, the gap between germline ends came to 4 bases. The CDR3 spans 14 residues. The DNA of the CDR3 is TGTGCCAGCAGCTTAGACAGGAACACCGGGGAGCTGTTTTTT. Its translation is CASSLDRNTGELFF.

The rearrangement links TRBV20-1 to TRBJ2-5; 15 positions match TRBD2. The germline gives CDR1 DFQATT, CDR2 SNEGSKA (reference sequence). V trimming: 1 base; J trimming: 4 bases; junction bases outside the gene matches: 10. The CDR3 is made up of 18 amino acids. CDR3 protein: CSARGGLAGGGYGETQYF. The CDR3 region has the DNA TGCAGTGCTAGAGGGGGACTAGCGGGAGGTGGCTATGGAGAGACCCAGTACTTC.

The sample holds one count of this clonotype. V gene TRBV20-1 combines with J gene TRBJ2-7; D unclear. V lost 1 base and J lost 4, with 11 bases in between. Germline V gene lookup returns CDR1 DFQATT and CDR2 SNEGSKA (reference sequence). There are 13 residues in the CDR3. This CDR3 is CSARAPSLYEQYF. The CDR3 nucleotides read TGCAGTGCTAGAGCCCCGAGTTTGTACGAGCAGTACTTC.

Concerning this clonotype itself: Since the CDR3 does not end with the conserved phenylalanine or tryptophan, this likely comes from a read error. The J gene is TRBJ2-7, the V gene TRBV27; D may be TRBD1 or TRBD2 (5 bases each). V was clipped by 6 bases and J by 6 bases, with 18 bases between them. The CDR3 runs to 14 residues. Germline lookup yields CDR1 MNHEY and CDR2 SMNVEV (reference sequence). CDR3 DNA: TGTGCCAGCAGCCCTTGGCAGGGACGACGCGAGCAGTACATC. This gives the protein CASSPWQGRREQYI.

The chain uses TRBV6-2 or TRBV6-3 and TRBJ2-3; 9 bases map to TRBD2. This CDR3 is 17 amino acids long. CDR1 and CDR2 (germline): MNHEY, SVGEGT. J was trimmed by 3 bases and V by 5 bases; bases with no gene match: 12. CDR3 loop: CASSENTLAGVTDTQYF. The CDR3 nucleotides are TGTGCCAGCAGTGAAAACACCTTAGCGGGAGTAACAGATACGCAGTATTTT.

This clonotype appeared a few times. V is TRBV2 and J is TRBJ2-7; maybe TRBD1 (6 bases). Trimming left V 5 bases short and J 6 bases short, with 14 bases between. Germline V gene sequence: CDR1 SNHLY, CDR2 FYNNEI. This CDR3 region has 13 residues. CDR3 DNA sequence: TGTGCCAGCAGTATACAGGGTTTGGTCGAGCAGTACTTC. This translates into CASSIQGLVEQYF.

The chain is built from TRBV6-2 or TRBV6-3 and TRBJ1-5; D might be TRBD1 (5 bases). V was pared by 5 bases and J by 7 bases, with 18 bases between. Germline V gene data show CDR1 as MNHEY and CDR2 as SVGEGT. CDR3 length equals 15 residues. CDR3: CASSNLGAGRQPQHF. The CDR3 nucleotides read TGTGCCAGCAGTAACTTAGGGGCAGGGCGGCAGCCCCAGCATTTT.

This clonotype turned up a few times. V is TRBV5-1 and J is TRBJ2-5, with D possibly TRBD2 on 6 matching bases. The CDR3 contains 15 residues. CDR1 and CDR2 from the germline V gene are SGHRS and YFSETQ. With 3 bases removed from V and 2 bases from J, the gap between germline ends came to 14 bases. CDR3 amino acids: CASSSGGTSQETQYF. In DNA, the CDR3 is TGCGCCAGCAGCTCGGGCGGGACGTCGCAAGAGACCCAGTACTTC.

The chain employs TRBV28 and TRBJ1-1; 8 bases agree with TRBD1. This CDR3 spans 15 amino acids. V lost 5 bases, J lost 1 base, and 6 bases stayed unmatched. Germline values: CDR1 MDHEN, CDR2 SYDVKM. This chain's CDR3 is CASSRQGSGNTEAFF. CDR3 bases: TGTGCCAGCAGTCGACAGGGGAGTGGGAACACTGAAGCTTTCTTT.

The V gene is TRBV20-1, the J gene TRBJ2-6; D gene uncertain. V was pared by 5 bases and J by 0 bases, with 8 bases between. The CDR3 is 14 amino acids. Germline values: CDR1 DFQATT, CDR2 SNEGSKA (reference sequence). In nucleotides, the CDR3 is TGCAGTGCTCCGCGAGACTCTGGGGCCAACGTCCTGACTTTC. This codes for CSAPRDSGANVLTF.

This chain connects TRBV3-1 to TRBJ2-2; D perhaps matches TRBD2 (6 bases). The CDR3 is 16 amino acids. Germline loops: CDR1 LGHDT, CDR2 YNNKEL (reference sequence). Trimming stripped 4 bases from V and 0 bases from J, with 12 bases between. In nucleotides, the CDR3 is TGTGCCAGCAGCCCGACGGGAGTTTCGAACACCGGGGAGCTGTTTTTT. Translating gives CASSPTGVSNTGELFF.

This clonotype was seen only once. The chain employs TRBV25-1 and TRBJ2-7; D perhaps matches TRBD1 (6 bases). There are 13 residues in the CDR3. Germline V lookup: CDR1 MGHDK, CDR2 SYGVNS. Deletions cut 4 bases from V and 2 bases from J, with 9 bases between. CDR3 bases: TGTGCCAGCAGTGGCACAGGGCCCTACGAGCAGTACTTC. Translated, it gives CASSGTGPYEQYF.

J is TRBJ2-5 and V is TRBV7-2; no firm D call. This CDR3 spans 12 amino acids. The germline V gene has CDR1 SGHTA and CDR2 FQGNSA. Trimming removed 4 bases from V and 2 bases from J, with 5 bases in between. Here the CDR3 reads CASSYLQETQYF. CDR3 sequence (DNA): TGTGCCAGCAGCTACTTGCAAGAGACCCAGTACTTC.

This chain links TRBV6-5 with TRBJ1-5, with TRBD1 identical over 7 bases. This CDR3 has 13 residues. With 6 bases clipped from V and 5 bases from J, the junction kept 4 bases outside the gene matches. Germline loops: CDR1 MNHEY, CDR2 SVGAGI. CDR3 DNA: TGTGCCAGCAGCAGAGACAGGGATCAGCCCCAGCATTTT. Its protein is CASSRDRDQPQHF.

The chain recombines TRBV24-1 with TRBJ2-3; tentative D call: TRBD2 (6 bases). V lost 2 bases to trimming and J lost 0 bases, with 8 bases between them. Looked up from germline, CDR1 is KGHDR and CDR2 is SFDVKD. The CDR3 loop spans 15 amino acids. The DNA of the CDR3 is TGTGCCACCAGTGATTATCTAGCGAGCACAGATACGCAGTATTTT. It translates to CATSDYLASTDTQYF.

The chain combines TRBV5-1 with TRBJ2-7; 16 bases fit TRBD2. The V gene end was trimmed by 5 bases and the J gene end by 8 bases; junction bases not matched to a gene: 7. CDR3 length equals 15 residues. Germline V gives CDR1 SGHRS, CDR2 YFSETQ. The CDR3 DNA is TGCGCCAGCAGTCCGGAGGGACTAGCGGGAGGGCAGCAGTACTTC. It yields the protein CASSPEGLAGGQQYF.

The chain couples TRBV12-3 or TRBV12-4 to TRBJ1-2; D gene ambiguous. CDR3 size: 11 residues. V shed 8 bases and J shed 5 bases, with 9 bases lying between them. CDR3 loop: CASGETYGYTF. CDR3 bases: TGTGCCAGCGGGGAGACTTATGGCTACACCTTC.

This sequence joins TRBV20-1 and TRBJ1-4, with a possible D match to TRBD1 (6 bases). Looked up from germline, CDR1 is DFQATT and CDR2 is SNEGSKA (reference sequence). The CDR3 is made up of 14 amino acids. The V gene lost 5 bases and the J gene lost 4 bases, with 14 bases spanning the gap. The CDR3 here is CSAGGGPSNEKLFF. CDR3 DNA sequence: TGCAGTGCTGGGGGGGGGCCCAGTAATGAAAAACTGTTTTTT.

The rearrangement joins TRBV24-1 to TRBJ2-1, with 15 bases matching TRBD2. The germline V gene has CDR1 KGHDR and CDR2 SFDVKD. Trimming took 4 bases from V and 4 from J; bases not matched to a gene: 4. This CDR3 region has 17 residues. The CDR3 DNA reads TGTGCCACCAGTGACCCCGGACTAGCGGGAGGGTACAATGAGCAGTTCTTC. Translation: CATSDPGLAGGYNEQFF.

The J gene is TRBJ1-2, the V gene TRBV20-1, with 10 positions matching TRBD1. With V trimmed by 6 bases and J by 8 bases, 9 bases remained unmatched. The germline V gene has CDR1 DFQATT and CDR2 SNEGSKA (reference sequence). The length of the CDR3 is 13 residues. The CDR3 DNA is TGCAGTGCAGCATTGACAGGGGGCGAGGGCTACACCTTC. It codes for CSAALTGGEGYTF.

The gene calls are TRBV6-1 and TRBJ2-3; 10 bases map to TRBD2. After removal of 1 base from V and 2 bases from J, the junction contained 9 bases not matched to a gene. The CDR3 totals 18 residues. Germline CDR1 reads MNHNS; CDR2 reads SASEGT. The CDR3 loop is CASSEGRTSGLTTDTQYF. DNA for the CDR3: TGTGCCAGCAGTGAAGGAAGGACTAGCGGCTTAACCACAGATACGCAGTATTTT.

This clonotype was counted a few times. This chain uses TRBV5-8 with TRBJ2-5, with D maybe TRBD1 (5 bases). The germline V gene has CDR1 SGHTS and CDR2 YDEGEE. V gave up 5 bases and J gave up 9 bases, with 29 bases separating them. The CDR3 length is 17 residues. The CDR3 sequence: CASSFPGRTRSIQAQYF. CDR3 DNA: TGTGCCAGCAGTTTCCCTGGCCGGACACGGTCGATTCAGGCCCAGTACTTC.

The chain recombines TRBV20-1 with TRBJ2-3; tentatively, D is TRBD2 (6 bases). Germline V gives CDR1 DFQATT, CDR2 SNEGSKA (reference sequence). The CDR3 has 16 amino acids. Trimming took 0 bases from V and 2 from J, leaving 15 bases between them. The CDR3 spells CSARDRTTKTTDTQYF. The CDR3 bases are TGCAGTGCTAGAGATCGGACTACAAAAACCACAGATACGCAGTATTTT.

The table lists this clonotype with a few counts. This chain links TRBV4-3 with TRBJ2-1; weak D call: TRBD2 (5 bases). This CDR3 comprises 15 residues. The V end was cut by 0 bases, the J end by 9 bases, with 15 bases between. Germline CDR1 and CDR2: LGHNA and YSLEER. This CDR3 reads CASSQDKVSVGEQFF. In nucleotides, the CDR3 is TGCGCCAGCAGCCAAGATAAAGTTAGCGTCGGTGAGCAGTTCTTC.

The chain employs TRBV12-3 or TRBV12-4 and TRBJ2-1, with 7 nucleotides matching TRBD2. Trimming removed 5 bases from V and 6 bases from J; junction bases left unmatched: 10. The CDR3 spans 15 residues. CDR3 in amino acids: CASSPRSGNPNEQFF. CDR3 DNA sequence: TGTGCCAGCAGTCCCAGGAGCGGGAACCCCAATGAGCAGTTCTTC.

A few counts support this clonotype. V usage is TRBV30 and J usage is TRBJ1-1; D is undetermined. Trimming pared 0 bases from V and 5 bases from J, leaving 10 bases between. The CDR3 runs to 13 residues. Germline V CDR1 and CDR2: GTSNPN, SVGIG (reference sequence). CDR3 coding DNA: TGTGCCTGGAGTGTACCGGGGAGAACTGAAGCTTTCTTT. Encoded protein: CAWSVPGRTEAFF.

The V gene is TRBV20-1, the J gene TRBJ2-5; 8 bases map to TRBD2. This CDR3 has 13 residues. The germline gives CDR1 DFQATT, CDR2 SNEGSKA (reference sequence). Trimming removed 5 bases from V and 5 bases from J; junction bases left unmatched: 7. The CDR3 spells CSARGRRGETQYF. In nucleotides, the CDR3 is TGCAGTGCTCGCGGGAGGCGGGGGGAGACCCAGTACTTC.

Remarks on this clonotype: This sequence may be a read error, since a much larger clone differs from it by one base. V is TRBV4-2 and J is TRBJ2-3, with a possible D match to TRBD1 (5 bases). CDR1 and CDR2 from the germline V gene are LGHNA and YNFKEQ. This CDR3 is 14 amino acids long. V lost 2 bases to trimming and J lost 4 bases, with 10 bases between them. CDR3 amino acids: CASSQNQGPDTQYF. For the CDR3, the DNA is TGTGCCAGCAGCCAAAACCAGGGTCCAGATACGCAGTATTTT.